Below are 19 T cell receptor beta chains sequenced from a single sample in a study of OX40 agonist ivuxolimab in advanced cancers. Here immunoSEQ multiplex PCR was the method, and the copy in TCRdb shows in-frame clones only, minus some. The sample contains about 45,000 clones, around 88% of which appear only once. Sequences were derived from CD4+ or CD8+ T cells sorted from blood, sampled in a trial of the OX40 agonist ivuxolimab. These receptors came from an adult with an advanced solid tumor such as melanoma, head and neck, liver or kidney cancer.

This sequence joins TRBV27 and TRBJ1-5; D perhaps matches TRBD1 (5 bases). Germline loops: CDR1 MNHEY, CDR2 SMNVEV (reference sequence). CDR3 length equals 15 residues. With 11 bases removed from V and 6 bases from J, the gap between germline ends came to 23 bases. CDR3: CARDPRAWFGQPQHF. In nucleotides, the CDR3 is TGTGCCCGGGACCCGAGGGCTTGGTTTGGTCAGCCCCAGCATTTT.

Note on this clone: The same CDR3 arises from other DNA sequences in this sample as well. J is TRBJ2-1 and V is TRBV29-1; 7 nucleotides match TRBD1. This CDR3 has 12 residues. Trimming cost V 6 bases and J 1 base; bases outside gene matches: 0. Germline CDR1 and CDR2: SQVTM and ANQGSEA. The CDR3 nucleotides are TGCAGCGTGACAGGGTCCTACAATGAGCAGTTCTTC. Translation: CSVTGSYNEQFF.

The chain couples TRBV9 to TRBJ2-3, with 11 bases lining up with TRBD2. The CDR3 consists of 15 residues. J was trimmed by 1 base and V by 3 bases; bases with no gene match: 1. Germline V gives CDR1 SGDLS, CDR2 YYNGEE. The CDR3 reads CASSATSGGTDTQYF. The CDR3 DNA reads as TGTGCCAGCAGCGCGACTAGCGGGGGCACAGATACGCAGTATTTT.

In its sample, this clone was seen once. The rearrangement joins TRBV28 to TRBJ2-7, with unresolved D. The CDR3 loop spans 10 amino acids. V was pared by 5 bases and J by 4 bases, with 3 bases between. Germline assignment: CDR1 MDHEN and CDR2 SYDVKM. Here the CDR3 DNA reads TGTGCCAGCAGTAGGTACGAGCAGTACTTC. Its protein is CASSRYEQYF.

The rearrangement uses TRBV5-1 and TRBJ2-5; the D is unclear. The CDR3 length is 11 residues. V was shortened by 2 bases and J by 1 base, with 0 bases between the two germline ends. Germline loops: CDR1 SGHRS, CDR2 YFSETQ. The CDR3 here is CASSFQETQYF. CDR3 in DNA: TGCGCCAGCAGCTTCCAAGAGACCCAGTACTTC.

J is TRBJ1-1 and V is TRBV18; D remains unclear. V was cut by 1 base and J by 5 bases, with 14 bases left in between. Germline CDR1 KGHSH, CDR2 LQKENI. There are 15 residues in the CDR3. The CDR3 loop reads CASSPLARVGTEAFF. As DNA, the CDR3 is TGTGCCAGCTCACCACTTGCAAGGGTAGGGACTGAAGCTTTCTTT.

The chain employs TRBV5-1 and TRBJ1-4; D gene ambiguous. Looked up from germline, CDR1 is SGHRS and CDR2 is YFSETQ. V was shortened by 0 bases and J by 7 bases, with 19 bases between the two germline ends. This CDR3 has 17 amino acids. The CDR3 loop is CASSLASVVGFFEKLFF. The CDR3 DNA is TGCGCCAGCAGCTTGGCCAGCGTGGTGGGGTTTTTTGAAAAACTGTTTTTT.

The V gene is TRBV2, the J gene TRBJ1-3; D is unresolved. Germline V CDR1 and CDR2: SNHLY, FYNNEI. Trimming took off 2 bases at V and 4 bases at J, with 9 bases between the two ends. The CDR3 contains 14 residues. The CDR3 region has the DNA TGTGCCAGCAGTGAATTAGTACTCGGAAACACCATATATTTT. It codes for CASSELVLGNTIYF.

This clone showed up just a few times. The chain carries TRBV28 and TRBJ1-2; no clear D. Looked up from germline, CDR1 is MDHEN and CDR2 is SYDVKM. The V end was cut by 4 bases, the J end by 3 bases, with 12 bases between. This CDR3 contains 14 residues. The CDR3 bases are TGTGCCAGCAGTTCCCTCGGCAAAGACTATGGCTACACCTTC. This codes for CASSSLGKDYGYTF.

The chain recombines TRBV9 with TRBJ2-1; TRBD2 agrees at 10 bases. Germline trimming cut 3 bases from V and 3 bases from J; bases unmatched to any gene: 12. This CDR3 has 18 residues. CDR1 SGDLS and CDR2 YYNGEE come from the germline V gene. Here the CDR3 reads CASSGRPGLADNYNEQFF. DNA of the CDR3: TGTGCCAGCAGCGGAAGACCCGGACTAGCGGATAACTACAATGAGCAGTTCTTC. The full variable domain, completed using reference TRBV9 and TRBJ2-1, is DSGVTQTPKHLITATGQRVTLRCSPRSGDLSVYWYQQSLDQGLQFLIQYYNGEERAKGNILERFSAQQFPDLHSELNLSSLELGDSALYFCASSGRPGLADNYNEQFFGPGTRLTVL.

CDR3 DNA sequence: TGTGCCAGCAACTCCTTCGGGGGCGACCAAGAGACCCAGTACTTC. Amino acids: CASNSFGGDQETQYF. The rearrangement joins TRBV7-9 to TRBJ2-5; D may be TRBD1 or TRBD2 (6 bases each). The germline V gene encodes CDR1 SEHNR and CDR2 FQNEAQ (reference sequence). V was clipped by 7 bases and J by 0 bases, with 15 bases between them. CDR3 size: 15 residues.

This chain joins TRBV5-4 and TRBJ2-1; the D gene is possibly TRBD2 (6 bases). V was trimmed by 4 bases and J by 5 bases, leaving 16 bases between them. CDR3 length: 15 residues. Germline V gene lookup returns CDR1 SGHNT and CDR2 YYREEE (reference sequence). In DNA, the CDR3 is TGTGCCAGCAGCCACCCTGGGACTCCTCACAATGAGCAGTTCTTC. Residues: CASSHPGTPHNEQFF.

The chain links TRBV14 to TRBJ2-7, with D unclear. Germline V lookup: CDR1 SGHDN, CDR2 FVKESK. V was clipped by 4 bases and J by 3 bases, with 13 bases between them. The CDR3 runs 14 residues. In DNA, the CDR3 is TGTGCCAGCAGCCCACACCAAGGAAACTACGAGCAGTACTTC. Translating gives CASSPHQGNYEQYF.

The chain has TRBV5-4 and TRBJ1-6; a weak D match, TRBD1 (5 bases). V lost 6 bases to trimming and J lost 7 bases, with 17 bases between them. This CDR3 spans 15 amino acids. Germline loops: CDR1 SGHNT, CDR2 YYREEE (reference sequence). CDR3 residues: CASTFIGALNSPLHF. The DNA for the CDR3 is TGTGCCAGCACCTTCATCGGGGCGTTAAATTCACCCCTCCACTTT.

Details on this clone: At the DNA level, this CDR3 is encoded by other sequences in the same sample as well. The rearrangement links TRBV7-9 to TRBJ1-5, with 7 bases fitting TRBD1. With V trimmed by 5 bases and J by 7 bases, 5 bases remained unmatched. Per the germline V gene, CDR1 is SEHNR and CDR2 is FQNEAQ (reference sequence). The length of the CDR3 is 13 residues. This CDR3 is CASSPQGDQPQHF. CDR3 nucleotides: TGTGCCAGCAGCCCGCAGGGGGACCAGCCCCAGCATTTT.

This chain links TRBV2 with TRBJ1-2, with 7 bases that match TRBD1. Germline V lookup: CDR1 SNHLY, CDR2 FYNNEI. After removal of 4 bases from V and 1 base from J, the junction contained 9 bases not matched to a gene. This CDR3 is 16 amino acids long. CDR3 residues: CASSVPGAGGNYGYTF. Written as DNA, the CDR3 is TGTGCCAGCAGTGTTCCCGGGGCAGGGGGTAACTATGGCTACACCTTC.

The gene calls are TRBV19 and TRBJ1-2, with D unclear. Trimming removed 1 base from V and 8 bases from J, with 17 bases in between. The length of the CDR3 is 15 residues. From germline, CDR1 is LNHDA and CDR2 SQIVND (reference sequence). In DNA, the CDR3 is TGTGCCAGTAGTATAGGAGGTGGGCAAACTGGGGGCTACACCTTC. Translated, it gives CASSIGGGQTGGYTF.

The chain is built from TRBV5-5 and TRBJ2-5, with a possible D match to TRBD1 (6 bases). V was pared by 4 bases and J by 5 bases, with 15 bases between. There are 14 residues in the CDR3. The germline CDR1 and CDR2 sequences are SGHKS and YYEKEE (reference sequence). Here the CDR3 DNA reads TGTGCCAGCAGCCCGGGACAAGGTGGGGAGACCCAGTACTTC. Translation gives CASSPGQGGETQYF.

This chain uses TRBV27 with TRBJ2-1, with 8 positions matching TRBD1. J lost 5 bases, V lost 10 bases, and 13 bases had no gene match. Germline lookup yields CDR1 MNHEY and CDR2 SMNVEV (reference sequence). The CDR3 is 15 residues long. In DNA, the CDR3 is TGTGCCATCCAAACCGGGACAGGTGGGGACAATGAGCAGTTCTTC. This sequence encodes CAIQTGTGGDNEQFF.